The sequence of this TCR beta chain was determined in a study of blood T cells in healthy people across ages. Whole-study results and caveats: TCR beta diversity, measured per million T cells, fell in a roughly linear way with age. The study found more naive CD4+ cells and higher diversity in long-lived than aged donors. Unknown CMV status may confound age-related changes in expanded clones.

A sample-barcoded 5' primer and a J-beta primer mix were used in a second PCR of about 7 to 11 cycles. Each cDNA molecule was tagged by a template-switch adaptor that had 12 random nucleotides. TCRdb ran MiXCR on the 5' RACE reads and lists one entry per CDR3 protein. The data show about 1.1 million distinct CDR3 sequences, with more than 30% seen just once and roughly 14% held by the top ten. On this clonotype: Its antigen is not known.

This clonotype was obtained from a man in his late teens or twenties in good health. Sequencing was performed on blood.

The CDR3 nucleotides are TGTGCCAGCTCACCCGACAGCCGCGATACGCAGTATTTT. It specifies CASSPDSRDTQYF. The chain has TRBV18 and TRBJ2-3, with D perhaps TRBD1 (5 bases). The ends were cut back, 3 bases at V and 6 bases at J, with 10 bases in the middle. The length of the CDR3 is 13 residues. Germline lookup yields CDR1 KGHSH and CDR2 LQKENI.